This T cell receptor beta chain was identified in a study of CDR3 diversity in severe acne. Trimming at V came to 1 base and at J to 6 bases, leaving 17 bases not matched to a gene. This CDR3 is built from 18 residues. Germline lookup yields CDR1 SGHRS and CDR2 YFSETQ. This clonotype was observed at least ten times. One entry per CDR3 protein, called by TCRdb with MiXCR from the PCR reads. The sample lists about 76,000 distinct CDR3 sequences; over 40% were seen once. The TCR was taken from a male donor in good health, without acne. Sequenced sample: blood. The chain joins TRBV5-1 to TRBJ2-5; 8 positions match TRBD2. Here the CDR3 reads CASSLQGQGSSGGKTQYF. In nucleotides, the CDR3 is TGCGCCAGCAGCTTGCAGGGACAAGGGTCGTCGGGGGGGAAGACCCAGTACTTC.